These T cell receptor beta chains were read from a single sample in a study of T cells after posttransplantation cyclophosphamide. Assay used: immunoSEQ multiplex PCR; TCRdb lists only in-frame clones, some missing. The sample lists 1,500 to 2,000 clones, 60% to 80% occurring once. The starting material was CD8+ T cells sorted from PBMCs, obtained after allogeneic stem cell transplant with posttransplant cyclophosphamide. These receptors were obtained from a young adult male patient who received an allogeneic stem cell transplant from a related donor, was CMV-positive, and had acute GVHD only. The graft donor may have contributed some T cells. The CDR3 runs from the conserved cysteine through the conserved F or W. Each record gives: V gene, J gene, D gene, clone size, CDR3 protein, CDR3 DNA. A D gene is named only where the DNA matches it firmly. The size of a clone is reported for some rows only, either as once, few or many, or as a class for expanded clones.

v_call: TRBV7-9
j_call: TRBJ1-1
d_call: TRBD1
clone_size: .
cdr3_aa: CASSLSTGLNTEAFF
cdr3_nt: TGTGCCAGCAGCTTATCGACAGGGCTAAACACTGAAGCTTTCTTT

v_call: TRBV10-2
j_call: TRBJ1-1
d_call: .
clone_size: once
cdr3_aa: CASSVGRDTEAFF
cdr3_nt: TGCGCCAGCAGTGTGGGCAGGGACACTGAAGCTTTCTTT

v_call: TRBV4-1
j_call: TRBJ1-2
d_call: TRBD1
clone_size: .
cdr3_aa: CASSQDRTGQYGYTF
cdr3_nt: TGCGCCAGCAGCCAAGATAGGACAGGGCAATATGGCTACACCTTC

v_call: TRBV7-2
j_call: TRBJ2-1
d_call: .
clone_size: .
cdr3_aa: CASSLLWGPSGEQFF
cdr3_nt: TGTGCCAGCAGCTTATTGTGGGGGCCCTCGGGTGAGCAGTTCTTC

v_call: TRBV28
j_call: TRBJ2-1
d_call: .
clone_size: .
cdr3_aa: CASSPLEEYGNEQFF
cdr3_nt: TGTGCCAGCAGTCCCTTGGAGGAATACGGCAATGAGCAGTTCTTC

v_call: TRBV15
j_call: TRBJ2-5
d_call: .
clone_size: .
cdr3_aa: CATSRIRTVPQETQYF
cdr3_nt: TGTGCCACCAGCAGGATACGGACTGTACCCCAAGAGACCCAGTACTTC

v_call: TRBV10-2
j_call: TRBJ2-2
d_call: .
clone_size: .
cdr3_aa: CATSIGVITGELFF
cdr3_nt: TGCGCCACCAGTATAGGGGTAATCACCGGGGAGCTGTTTTTT

v_call: TRBV7-9
j_call: TRBJ1-6
d_call: TRBD1
clone_size: .
cdr3_aa: CASSSHDGQGQGSPLHF
cdr3_nt: TGTGCCAGCAGCTCTCACGACGGACAGGGACAGGGTTCACCCCTCCACTTT

v_call: TRBV28
j_call: TRBJ1-1
d_call: TRBD1
clone_size: few
cdr3_aa: CASRNDRADTEAFF
cdr3_nt: TGTGCCAGCAGAAATGACAGGGCGGACACTGAAGCTTTCTTT

v_call: TRBV7-9
j_call: TRBJ1-5
d_call: TRBD1
clone_size: few
cdr3_aa: CASSQDLGQAFSPLHF
cdr3_nt: TGTGCCAGCAGCCAAGATCTCGGACAGGCCTTCTCTCCCTTGCATTTT

v_call: TRBV7-9
j_call: TRBJ1-1
d_call: .
clone_size: .
cdr3_aa: CASSLRQAVNTEAFF
cdr3_nt: TGTGCCAGCAGCTTACGACAGGCGGTGAACACTGAAGCTTTCTTT

v_call: TRBV19
j_call: TRBJ2-7
d_call: .
clone_size: .
cdr3_aa: CASSIGGRPSYEQYF
cdr3_nt: TGTGCCAGTAGTATAGGGGGCAGGCCCTCCTACGAGCAGTACTTC

v_call: TRBV4-2
j_call: TRBJ1-2
d_call: TRBD1
clone_size: few
cdr3_aa: CASSQDQTGNYGYTF
cdr3_nt: TGTGCCAGCAGCCAAGATCAGACAGGGAACTATGGCTACACCTTC

v_call: TRBV5-4
j_call: TRBJ1-5
d_call: .
clone_size: .
cdr3_aa: CASSLWGGGQPQHF
cdr3_nt: TGTGCCAGCAGCTTATGGGGCGGCGGTCAGCCCCAGCATTTT

v_call: TRBV19
j_call: TRBJ2-3
d_call: .
clone_size: .
cdr3_aa: CASSFQTASTDTQYF
cdr3_nt: TGTGCCAGTAGTTTCCAGACAGCTAGCACAGATACGCAGTATTTT

v_call: TRBV5-4
j_call: TRBJ2-1
d_call: .
clone_size: once
cdr3_aa: CASSLLWSSYNEQFF
cdr3_nt: TGTGCCAGCAGCTTGCTTTGGAGCTCCTACAATGAGCAGTTCTTC

v_call: TRBV2
j_call: TRBJ1-1
d_call: .
clone_size: .
cdr3_aa: CASMEGIAKVAFF
cdr3_nt: TGTGCCAGCATGGAGGGAATTGCTAAAGTTGCTTTCTTT

v_call: TRBV25-1
j_call: TRBJ2-3
d_call: .
clone_size: medium-sized
cdr3_aa: CASSVRDNTDTQYF
cdr3_nt: TGTGCCAGCAGTGTCCGGGACAACACAGATACGCAGTATTTT

v_call: TRBV6-1
j_call: TRBJ2-3
d_call: TRBD2
clone_size: .
cdr3_aa: CASSEGWRASGGADWHTQYF
cdr3_nt: TGTGCCAGCAGTGAAGGCTGGAGGGCTAGCGGGGGGGCCGATTGGCATACGCAGTATTTT

v_call: TRBV29-1
j_call: TRBJ2-1
d_call: TRBD2
clone_size: .
cdr3_aa: CSAERGGYNEQFF
cdr3_nt: TGCAGCGCTGAGCGGGGGGGCTACAATGAGCAGTTCTTC

v_call: TRBV4-1
j_call: TRBJ1-1
d_call: .
clone_size: .
cdr3_aa: CASSQDEQVNTEAFF
cdr3_nt: TGCGCCAGCAGCCAAGATGAACAGGTGAACACTGAAGCTTTCTTT

v_call: TRBV19
j_call: TRBJ1-3
d_call: .
clone_size: .
cdr3_aa: CASSMWGAAGNTIYF
cdr3_nt: TGTGCCAGTAGTATGTGGGGCGCGGCTGGAAACACCATATATTTT

v_call: TRBV9
j_call: TRBJ2-1
d_call: TRBD2
clone_size: .
cdr3_aa: CASSPRAGGPINEQFF
cdr3_nt: TGTGCCAGCAGCCCCCGGGCGGGGGGGCCCATCAATGAGCAGTTCTTC

v_call: TRBV11-2
j_call: TRBJ2-7
d_call: TRBD1
clone_size: .
cdr3_aa: CASSYGQGYEQYF
cdr3_nt: TGTGCCAGCAGCTACGGACAGGGATACGAGCAGTACTTC

v_call: TRBV7-3
j_call: TRBJ2-3
d_call: TRBD2
clone_size: .
cdr3_aa: CASSSVLAGGSYTQYF
cdr3_nt: TGTGCCAGCAGCTCTGTACTAGCGGGGGGCTCCTATACGCAGTATTTT

v_call: TRBV4-3
j_call: TRBJ2-7
d_call: .
clone_size: .
cdr3_aa: CASSQDSGNEQYF
cdr3_nt: TGCGCCAGCAGCCAAGATTCAGGGAACGAGCAGTACTTC

v_call: TRBV11-1
j_call: TRBJ2-7
d_call: TRBD1
clone_size: .
cdr3_aa: CASSLSQGAGYEQYF
cdr3_nt: TGTGCCAGCAGCTTGAGTCAGGGGGCAGGGTACGAGCAGTACTTC

v_call: TRBV4-3
j_call: TRBJ1-1
d_call: .
clone_size: .
cdr3_aa: CASSQMAGSTVEAFF
cdr3_nt: TGCGCCAGCAGCCAAATGGCTGGATCGACAGTTGAAGCTTTCTTT

v_call: TRBV5-6
j_call: TRBJ2-7
d_call: TRBD1
clone_size: .
cdr3_aa: CASSMGDSSAEQYF
cdr3_nt: TGTGCCAGCAGCATGGGGGACAGTTCAGCCGAGCAGTACTTC

v_call: TRBV4-2
j_call: TRBJ1-1
d_call: .
clone_size: .
cdr3_aa: CASSQDYTGGRTEAFF
cdr3_nt: TGTGCCAGCAGCCAAGACTATACTGGGGGGAGGACTGAAGCTTTCTTT

v_call: TRBV19
j_call: TRBJ2-1
d_call: TRBD2
clone_size: .
cdr3_aa: CASSAGGDYNEQFF
cdr3_nt: TGTGCCAGTAGTGCGGGGGGCGACTACAATGAGCAGTTCTTC

v_call: TRBV11-2
j_call: TRBJ2-1
d_call: TRBD2
clone_size: large
cdr3_aa: CASSWPGLASFNEQFF
cdr3_nt: TGTGCCAGCAGTTGGCCGGGACTAGCCTCCTTTAATGAGCAGTTCTTC

v_call: TRBV7-9
j_call: TRBJ2-7
d_call: TRBD2
clone_size: .
cdr3_aa: CASSNTRTSGSYEQYF
cdr3_nt: TGTGCCAGCAGCAACACCAGGACTAGCGGGTCCTACGAGCAGTACTTC

v_call: TRBV2
j_call: TRBJ2-5
d_call: TRBD1
clone_size: .
cdr3_aa: CASSPMGQIQETQYF
cdr3_nt: TGTGCCAGCAGTCCAATGGGACAGATTCAAGAGACCCAGTACTTC

v_call: TRBV5-1
j_call: TRBJ1-2
d_call: .
clone_size: .
cdr3_aa: CASSLGRVYGYTF
cdr3_nt: TGCGCCAGCAGCTTGGGTCGAGTATATGGCTACACCTTC

v_call: TRBV27
j_call: TRBJ1-2
d_call: TRBD1
clone_size: .
cdr3_aa: CASSSWTGNGYTF
cdr3_nt: TGTGCCAGCAGTTCCTGGACAGGGAATGGCTACACCTTC

v_call: TRBV4-3
j_call: TRBJ2-5
d_call: .
clone_size: .
cdr3_aa: CASSHIQGGVGETQYF
cdr3_nt: TGCGCCAGCAGCCATATACAGGGAGGGGTCGGGGAGACCCAGTACTTC

v_call: TRBV7-8
j_call: TRBJ2-7
d_call: TRBD2
clone_size: .
cdr3_aa: CASSFGGGYEQYF
cdr3_nt: TGTGCCAGCAGCTTCGGCGGGGGATATGAGCAGTACTTC

v_call: TRBV28
j_call: TRBJ2-7
d_call: .
clone_size: once
cdr3_aa: CASSHQQGYLHEQYF
cdr3_nt: TGTGCCAGCAGCCACCAACAGGGTTATCTCCACGAGCAGTACTTC

v_call: TRBV10-1
j_call: TRBJ2-6
d_call: .
clone_size: few
cdr3_aa: CASSEREIGANVLTF
cdr3_nt: TGCGCCAGCAGTGAACGAGAAATAGGGGCCAACGTCCTGACTTTC

v_call: TRBV7-7
j_call: TRBJ2-2
d_call: .
clone_size: .
cdr3_aa: CASSGSLGGATGELFF
cdr3_nt: TGTGCCAGCAGTGGATCATTAGGAGGGGCCACCGGGGAGCTGTTTTTT

v_call: TRBV28
j_call: TRBJ2-5
d_call: .
clone_size: few
cdr3_aa: CASNVGRETQYF
cdr3_nt: TGTGCCAGCAACGTAGGGAGGGAGACCCAGTACTTC

v_call: TRBV7-7
j_call: TRBJ2-1
d_call: .
clone_size: once
cdr3_aa: CASSLGLSPYNEQFF
cdr3_nt: TGTGCCAGCAGCTTGGGACTCTCCCCCTACAATGAGCAGTTCTTC

v_call: TRBV27
j_call: TRBJ2-1
d_call: TRBD2
clone_size: .
cdr3_aa: CASSPAGAYYNEQFF
cdr3_nt: TGTGCCAGCAGCCCAGCGGGGGCCTACTACAATGAGCAGTTCTTC

v_call: TRBV4-3
j_call: TRBJ2-3
d_call: .
clone_size: .
cdr3_aa: CASSPVGGRDTQYF
cdr3_nt: TGCGCCAGCAGCCCAGTGGGGGGGCGGGATACGCAGTATTTT

v_call: TRBV12-5
j_call: TRBJ2-5
d_call: .
clone_size: .
cdr3_aa: CASEILTGQETQYF
cdr3_nt: TGTGCTAGTGAAATCCTGACGGGGCAAGAGACCCAGTACTTC

v_call: TRBV7-9
j_call: TRBJ2-7
d_call: .
clone_size: .
cdr3_aa: CASSQDTGYEQYF
cdr3_nt: TGCGCCAGCAGCCAAGATACGGGCTACGAGCAGTACTTC

v_call: TRBV7-6
j_call: TRBJ1-2
d_call: TRBD1
clone_size: few
cdr3_aa: CASSPGQGVDGYTF
cdr3_nt: TGTGCCAGCAGCCCCGGACAGGGGGTCGATGGCTACACCTTC

v_call: TRBV5-4
j_call: TRBJ2-3
d_call: .
clone_size: .
cdr3_aa: CASSSDSPYTQYF
cdr3_nt: TGTGCCAGCAGCTCGGACAGTCCGTATACGCAGTATTTT

v_call: TRBV7-3
j_call: TRBJ2-2
d_call: TRBD2
clone_size: .
cdr3_aa: CASSLGLEYPGELFF
cdr3_nt: TGTGCCAGCAGCTTGGGACTAGAATACCCCGGGGAGCTGTTTTTT

v_call: TRBV4-1
j_call: TRBJ2-1
d_call: TRBD2
clone_size: .
cdr3_aa: CASSPAGAYYNEQFF
cdr3_nt: TGCGCCAGCAGCCCAGCGGGGGCCTACTACAATGAGCAGTTCTTC

v_call: TRBV19
j_call: TRBJ2-7
d_call: TRBD1
clone_size: .
cdr3_aa: CASSYGQGAGYEQYF
cdr3_nt: TGTGCCAGTAGTTACGGACAGGGGGCTGGATACGAGCAGTACTTC

v_call: TRBV7-9
j_call: TRBJ2-7
d_call: .
clone_size: .
cdr3_aa: CASSFTYEQYF
cdr3_nt: TGTGCCAGCAGCTTTACATACGAGCAGTACTTC

v_call: TRBV13
j_call: TRBJ2-2
d_call: TRBD2
clone_size: .
cdr3_aa: CASSPLDPSGGNTGELFF
cdr3_nt: TGTGCCAGCAGCCCTCTCGATCCTAGCGGGGGAAACACCGGGGAGCTGTTTTTT